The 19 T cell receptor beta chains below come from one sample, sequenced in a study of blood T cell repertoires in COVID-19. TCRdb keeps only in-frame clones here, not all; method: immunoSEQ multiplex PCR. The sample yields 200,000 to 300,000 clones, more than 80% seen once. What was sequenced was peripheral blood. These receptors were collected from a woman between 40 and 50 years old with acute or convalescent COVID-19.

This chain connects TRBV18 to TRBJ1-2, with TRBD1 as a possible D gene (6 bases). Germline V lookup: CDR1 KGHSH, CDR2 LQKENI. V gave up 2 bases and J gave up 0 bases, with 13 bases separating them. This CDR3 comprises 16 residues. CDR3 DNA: TGTGCCAGCTCACCAAGACAGGAATCCCCTAACTATGGCTACACCTTC. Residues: CASSPRQESPNYGYTF.

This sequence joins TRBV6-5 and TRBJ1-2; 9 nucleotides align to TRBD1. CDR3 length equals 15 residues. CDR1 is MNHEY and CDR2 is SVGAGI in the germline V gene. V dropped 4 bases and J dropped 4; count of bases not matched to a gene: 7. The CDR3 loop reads CASSSNRGRSYGYTF. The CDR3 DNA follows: TGTGCCAGCAGTTCAAACAGGGGGCGCAGCTATGGCTACACCTTC.

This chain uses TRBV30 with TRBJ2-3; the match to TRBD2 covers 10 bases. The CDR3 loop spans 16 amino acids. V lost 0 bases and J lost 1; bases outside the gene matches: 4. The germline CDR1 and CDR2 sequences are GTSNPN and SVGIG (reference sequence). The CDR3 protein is CAWSVLAGSRTDTQYF. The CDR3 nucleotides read TGTGCCTGGAGTGTACTAGCGGGATCTCGCACAGATACGCAGTATTTT.

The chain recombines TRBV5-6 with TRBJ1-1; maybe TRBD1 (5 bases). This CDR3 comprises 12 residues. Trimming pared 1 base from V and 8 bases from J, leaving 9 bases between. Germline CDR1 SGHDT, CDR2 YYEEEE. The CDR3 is CASSLWGREAFF. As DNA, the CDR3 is TGTGCCAGCAGCTTGTGGGGCAGGGAAGCTTTCTTT.

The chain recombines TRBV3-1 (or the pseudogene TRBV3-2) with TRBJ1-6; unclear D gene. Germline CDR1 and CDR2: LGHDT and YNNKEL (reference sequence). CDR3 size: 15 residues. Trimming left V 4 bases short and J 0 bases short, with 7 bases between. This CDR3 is CASSRSSSYNSPLHF. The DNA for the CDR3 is TGTGCCAGCAGCCGATCCAGCTCCTATAATTCACCCCTCCACTTT.

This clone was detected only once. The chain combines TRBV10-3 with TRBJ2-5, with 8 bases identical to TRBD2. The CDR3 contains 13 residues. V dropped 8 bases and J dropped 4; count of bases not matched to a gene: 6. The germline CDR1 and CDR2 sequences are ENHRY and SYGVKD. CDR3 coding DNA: TGTGCCATCGCCGGGGGGGCCGTAGAGACCCAGTACTTC. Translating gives CAIAGGAVETQYF.

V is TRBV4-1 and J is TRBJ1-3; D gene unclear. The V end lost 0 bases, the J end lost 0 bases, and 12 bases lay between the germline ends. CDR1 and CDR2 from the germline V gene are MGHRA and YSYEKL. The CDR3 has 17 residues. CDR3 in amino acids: CASSQEGRGNSGNTIYF. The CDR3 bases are TGCGCCAGCAGCCAAGAAGGACGAGGGAACTCTGGAAACACCATATATTTT.

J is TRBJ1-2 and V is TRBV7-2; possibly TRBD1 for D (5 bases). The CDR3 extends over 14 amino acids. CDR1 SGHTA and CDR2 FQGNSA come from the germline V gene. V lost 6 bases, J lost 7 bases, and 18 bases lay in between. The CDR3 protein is CASRIPAGSSGYTF. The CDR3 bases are TGTGCCAGCAGAATCCCGGCAGGGTCTAGTGGCTACACCTTC.

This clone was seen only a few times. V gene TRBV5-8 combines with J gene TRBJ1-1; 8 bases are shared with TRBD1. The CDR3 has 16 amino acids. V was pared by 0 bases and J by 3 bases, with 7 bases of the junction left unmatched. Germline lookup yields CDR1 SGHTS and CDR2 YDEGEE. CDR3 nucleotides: TGTGCCAGCAGCTTGGGGACAGGGAATAGTTACACTGAAGCTTTCTTT. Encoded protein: CASSLGTGNSYTEAFF.

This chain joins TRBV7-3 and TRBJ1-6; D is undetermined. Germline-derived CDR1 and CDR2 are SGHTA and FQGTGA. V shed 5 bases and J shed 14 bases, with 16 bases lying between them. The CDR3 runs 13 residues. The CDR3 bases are TGTGCCAGCAGCCCCTACGGGGAGAGTTCCCTCCACTTT. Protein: CASSPYGESSLHF.

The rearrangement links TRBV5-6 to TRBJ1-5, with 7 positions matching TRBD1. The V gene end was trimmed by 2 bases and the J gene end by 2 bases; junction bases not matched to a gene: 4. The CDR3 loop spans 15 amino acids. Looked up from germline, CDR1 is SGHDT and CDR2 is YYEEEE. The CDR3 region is CASSLTGEGNQPQHF. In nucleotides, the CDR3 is TGTGCCAGCAGCTTAACAGGGGAAGGCAATCAGCCCCAGCATTTT.

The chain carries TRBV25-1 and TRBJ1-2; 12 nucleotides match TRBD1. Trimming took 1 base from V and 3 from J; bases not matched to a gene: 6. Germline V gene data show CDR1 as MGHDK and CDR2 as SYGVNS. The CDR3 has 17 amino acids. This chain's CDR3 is CASSESLGQGADYGYTF. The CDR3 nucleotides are TGTGCCAGCAGTGAATCCCTGGGACAGGGGGCTGACTATGGCTACACCTTC.

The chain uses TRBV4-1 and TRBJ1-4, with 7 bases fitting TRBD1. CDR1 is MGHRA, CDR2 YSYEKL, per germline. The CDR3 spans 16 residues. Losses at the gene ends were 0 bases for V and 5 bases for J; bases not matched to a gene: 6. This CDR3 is CASSQDPDRQNEKLFF. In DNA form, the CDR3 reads TGCGCCAGCAGCCAAGATCCGGACAGGCAAAATGAAAAACTGTTTTTT.

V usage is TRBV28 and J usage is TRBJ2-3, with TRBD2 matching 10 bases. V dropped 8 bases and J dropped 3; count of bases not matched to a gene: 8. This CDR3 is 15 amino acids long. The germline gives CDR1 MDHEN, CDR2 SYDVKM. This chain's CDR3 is CASASGGGGTDTQYF. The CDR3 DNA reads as TGTGCCAGCGCGAGCGGGGGGGGCGGAACAGATACGCAGTATTTT.

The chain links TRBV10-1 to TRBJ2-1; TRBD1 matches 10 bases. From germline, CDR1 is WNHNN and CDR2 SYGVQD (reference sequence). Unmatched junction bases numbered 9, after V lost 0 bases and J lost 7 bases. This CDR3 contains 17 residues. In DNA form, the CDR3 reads TGCGCCAGCAGTGAGTCCCAAGGACAGGGGGACCTAAATGAGCAGTTCTTC. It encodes CASSESQGQGDLNEQFF.

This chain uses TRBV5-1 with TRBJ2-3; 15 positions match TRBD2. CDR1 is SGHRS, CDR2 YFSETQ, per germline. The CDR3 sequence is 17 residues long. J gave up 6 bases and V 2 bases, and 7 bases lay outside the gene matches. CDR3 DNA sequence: TGCGCCAGCAGCTTAGGGACTAGCGGGGGGAATTGGGATACGCAGTATTTT. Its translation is CASSLGTSGGNWDTQYF.

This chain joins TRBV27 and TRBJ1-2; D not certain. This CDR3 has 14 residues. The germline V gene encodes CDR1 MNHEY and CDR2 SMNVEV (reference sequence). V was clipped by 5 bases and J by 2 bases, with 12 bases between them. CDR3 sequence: CASSPHQRNYGYTF. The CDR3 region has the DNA TGTGCCAGCAGTCCGCATCAGAGGAACTATGGCTACACCTTC.

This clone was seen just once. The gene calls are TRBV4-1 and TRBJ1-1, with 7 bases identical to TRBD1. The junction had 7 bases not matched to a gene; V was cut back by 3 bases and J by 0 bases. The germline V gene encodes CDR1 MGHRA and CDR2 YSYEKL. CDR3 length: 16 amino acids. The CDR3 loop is CASSQPYRGMNTEAFF. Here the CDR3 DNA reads TGCGCCAGCAGCCAGCCTTACAGGGGCATGAACACTGAAGCTTTCTTT.

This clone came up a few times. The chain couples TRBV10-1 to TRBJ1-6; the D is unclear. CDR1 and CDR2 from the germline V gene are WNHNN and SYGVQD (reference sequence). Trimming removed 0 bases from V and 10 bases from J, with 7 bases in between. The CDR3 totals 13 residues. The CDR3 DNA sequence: TGCGCCAGCAGTGAGTCCTCCCTATCACCCCTCCACTTT. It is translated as CASSESSLSPLHF.